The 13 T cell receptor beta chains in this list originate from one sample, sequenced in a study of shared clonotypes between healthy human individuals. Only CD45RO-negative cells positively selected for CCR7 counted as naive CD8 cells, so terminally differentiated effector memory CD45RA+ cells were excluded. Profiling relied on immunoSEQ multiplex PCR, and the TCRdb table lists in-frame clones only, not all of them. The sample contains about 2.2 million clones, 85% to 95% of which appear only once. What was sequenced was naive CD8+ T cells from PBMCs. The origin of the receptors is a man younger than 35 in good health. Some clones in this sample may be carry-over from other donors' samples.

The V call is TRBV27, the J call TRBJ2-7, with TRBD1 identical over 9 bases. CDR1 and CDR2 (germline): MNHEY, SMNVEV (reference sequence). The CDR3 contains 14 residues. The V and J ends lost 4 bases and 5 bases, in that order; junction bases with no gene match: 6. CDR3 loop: CASSWGDRENEQYF. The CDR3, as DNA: TGTGCCAGCAGTTGGGGGGACAGGGAGAACGAGCAGTACTTC.

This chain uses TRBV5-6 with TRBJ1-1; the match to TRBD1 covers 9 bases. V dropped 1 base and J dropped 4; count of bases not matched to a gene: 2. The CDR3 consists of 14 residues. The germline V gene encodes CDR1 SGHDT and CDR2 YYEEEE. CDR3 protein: CASSLWTGATEAFF. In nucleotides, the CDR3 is TGTGCCAGCAGCTTGTGGACAGGGGCCACTGAAGCTTTCTTT.

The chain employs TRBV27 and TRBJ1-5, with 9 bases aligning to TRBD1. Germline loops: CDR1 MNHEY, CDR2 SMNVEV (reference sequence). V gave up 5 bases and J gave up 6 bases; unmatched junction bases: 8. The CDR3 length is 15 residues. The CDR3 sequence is CASSPSQGAGQPQHF. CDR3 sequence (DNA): TGTGCCAGCAGTCCATCACAGGGGGCCGGTCAGCCCCAGCATTTT.

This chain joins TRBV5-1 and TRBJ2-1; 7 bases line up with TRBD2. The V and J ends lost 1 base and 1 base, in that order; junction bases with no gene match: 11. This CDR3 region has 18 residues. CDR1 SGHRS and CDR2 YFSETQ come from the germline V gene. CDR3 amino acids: CASSLSVRDYGSYNEQFF. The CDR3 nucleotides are TGCGCCAGCAGCTTGAGTGTCCGGGACTACGGTTCCTACAATGAGCAGTTCTTC.

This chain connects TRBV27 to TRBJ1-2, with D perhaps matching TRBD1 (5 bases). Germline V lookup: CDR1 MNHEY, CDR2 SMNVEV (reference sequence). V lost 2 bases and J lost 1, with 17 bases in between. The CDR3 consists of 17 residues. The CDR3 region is CASSLQGARIFNYGYTF. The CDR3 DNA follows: TGTGCCAGCAGTTTACAGGGAGCCCGGATTTTTAACTATGGCTACACCTTC.

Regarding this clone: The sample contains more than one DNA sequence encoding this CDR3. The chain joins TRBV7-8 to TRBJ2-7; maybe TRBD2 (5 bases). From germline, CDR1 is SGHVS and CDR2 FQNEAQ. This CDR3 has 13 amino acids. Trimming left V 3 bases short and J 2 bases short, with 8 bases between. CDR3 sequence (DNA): TGTGCCAGCAGCTTGGCGGGTACCTACGAGCAGTACTTC. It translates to CASSLAGTYEQYF.

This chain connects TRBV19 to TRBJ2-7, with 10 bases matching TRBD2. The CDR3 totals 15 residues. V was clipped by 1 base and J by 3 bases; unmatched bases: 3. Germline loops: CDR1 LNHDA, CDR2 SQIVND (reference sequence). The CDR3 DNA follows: TGTGCCAGTAGTATAGGGACTAGCGGACTCTACGAGCAGTACTTC. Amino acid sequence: CASSIGTSGLYEQYF.

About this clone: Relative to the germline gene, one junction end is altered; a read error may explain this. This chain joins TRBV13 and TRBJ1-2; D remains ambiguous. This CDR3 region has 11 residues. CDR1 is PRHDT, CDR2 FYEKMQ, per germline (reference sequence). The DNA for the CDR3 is TGTGCCAGCAGTCCCCAGCTGGGTGGGGACTTC. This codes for CASSPQLGGDF.

The CDR3 DNA reads as TGTGCCAGCAGTCGACAGGGGGCTTTCTACGAGCAGTACTTC. This sequence encodes CASSRQGAFYEQYF. This chain uses TRBV6-5 with TRBJ2-7; 10 positions agree with TRBD1. V was clipped by 5 bases and J by 3 bases; unmatched bases: 4. This CDR3 spans 14 amino acids. The germline V gene has CDR1 MNHEY and CDR2 SVGAGI.

Written as DNA, the CDR3 is TGTGCCAGCAGTTTATCTTGGAACAGAAGGAACACTGAAGCTTTCTTT. It is translated as CASSLSWNRRNTEAFF. The rearrangement joins TRBV27 to TRBJ1-1; unclear D gene. The CDR3 spans 16 residues. Trimming stripped 0 bases from V and 1 base from J, with 12 bases between. CDR1 and CDR2 (germline): MNHEY, SMNVEV (reference sequence).

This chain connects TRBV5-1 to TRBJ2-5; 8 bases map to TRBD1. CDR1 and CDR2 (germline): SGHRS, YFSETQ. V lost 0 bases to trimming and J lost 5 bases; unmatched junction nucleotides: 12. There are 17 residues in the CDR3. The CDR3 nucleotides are TGCGCCAGCAGCTTGGCCTCGCTGGACAGGGAGTTGGAGACCCAGTACTTC. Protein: CASSLASLDRELETQYF.

CDR3 sequence reads: CASSLGWGGTVGDTQYF. CDR3 in DNA: TGCGCCAGCAGCTTGGGATGGGGCGGGACCGTGGGAGATACGCAGTATTTT. The chain uses TRBV5-1 and TRBJ2-3; TRBD2 is a possible D gene (6 bases). CDR1 is SGHRS, CDR2 YFSETQ, per germline. Trimming cost V 0 bases and J 5 bases, with 19 bases left between them. CDR3 length: 17 amino acids.

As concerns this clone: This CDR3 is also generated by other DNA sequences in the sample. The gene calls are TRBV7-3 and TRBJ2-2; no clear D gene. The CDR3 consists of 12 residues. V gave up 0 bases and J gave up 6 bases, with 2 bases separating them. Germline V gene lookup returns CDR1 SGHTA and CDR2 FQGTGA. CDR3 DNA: TGTGCCAGCAGCTTAACACCCGGGGAGCTGTTTTTT. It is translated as CASSLTPGELFF.